Listed below are T cell receptor beta chains from one sample, sequenced in a study of OX40 agonist ivuxolimab in advanced cancers. Only in-frame clones appear in the TCRdb table, and some are missing; sequencing was by immunoSEQ multiplex PCR. The profile shows 100,000 or so clones, 80% to 90% of them singletons. Sample: CD4+ or CD8+ T cells sorted from blood, taken in a trial of the OX40 agonist ivuxolimab. The receptors were sampled from an adult with an advanced solid tumor such as melanoma, head and neck, liver or kidney cancer. The CDR3 runs from the conserved cysteine through the conserved F or W. Each record gives: clone size, J gene, V gene, D gene, CDR3 DNA, CDR3 protein. A D gene is named only where the DNA matches it firmly. Part of the rows lack a size; the others show once, few, many or a class for expanded clones.

clone_size: .; j_call: TRBJ2-7; v_call: TRBV6-5; d_call: .; cdr3_nt: TGTGCCAGCAGTCCCCAGGGTTACGAGCAGTACTTC; cdr3_aa: CASSPQGYEQYF
clone_size: .; j_call: TRBJ1-1; v_call: TRBV9; d_call: .; cdr3_nt: TGTGCCAGCAGCGCGGAGGGGACACGAAACACTGAAGCTTTCTTT; cdr3_aa: CASSAEGTRNTEAFF
clone_size: .; j_call: TRBJ1-3; v_call: TRBV4-3; d_call: .; cdr3_nt: TGCGCCAGCAGCCAAGTAGGGGGCTCTGGAAACACCATATATTTT; cdr3_aa: CASSQVGGSGNTIYF
clone_size: once; j_call: TRBJ2-1; v_call: TRBV18; d_call: .; cdr3_nt: TGTGCCAGCTCACCACGACAGGAGTCCTACAATGAGCAGTTCTTC; cdr3_aa: CASSPRQESYNEQFF
clone_size: .; j_call: TRBJ2-3; v_call: TRBV5-4; d_call: TRBD2; cdr3_nt: TGTGCCAGCAGCTTGTGGCGGGGGGGCCGGTCAGATACGCAGTATTTT; cdr3_aa: CASSLWRGGRSDTQYF
clone_size: .; j_call: TRBJ1-1; v_call: TRBV5-1; d_call: .; cdr3_nt: TGCGCCAGCATCCCTGGGGGGGGCGGCACTGAAGCTTTCTTT; cdr3_aa: CASIPGGGGTEAFF
clone_size: .; j_call: TRBJ1-1; v_call: TRBV21-1; d_call: .; cdr3_nt: TGTGCCAGCAGCCAAAGGGTCCCGGGACAGGGAGCCCGCACTGAAGCTTTCTTT; cdr3_aa: CASSQRVPGQGARTEAFF
clone_size: .; j_call: TRBJ2-3; v_call: TRBV7-3; d_call: .; cdr3_nt: TGTGCCAGCAGCTTAGGGCGGCTGTCTGGGCAGTATTTT; cdr3_aa: CASSLGRLSGQYF
clone_size: .; j_call: TRBJ2-2; v_call: TRBV6-5; d_call: .; cdr3_nt: TGTGCCAGCAGCCAAATTATGGCAACCGGGGAGCTGTTTTTT; cdr3_aa: CASSQIMATGELFF
clone_size: few; j_call: TRBJ1-3; v_call: TRBV5-1; d_call: .; cdr3_nt: TGCGCCAGCAGCTTGATCGGAAACACCATATATTTT; cdr3_aa: CASSLIGNTIYF
clone_size: .; j_call: TRBJ2-1; v_call: TRBV5-1; d_call: .; cdr3_nt: TGCGCCAGCAGCTATGCGGCGGGAAACAATGAGCAGTTCTTC; cdr3_aa: CASSYAAGNNEQFF
clone_size: once; j_call: TRBJ2-5; v_call: TRBV9; d_call: .; cdr3_nt: TGTGCCAGCAGCGTAGGAAGAGGGCTAGAGACCCAGTACTTC; cdr3_aa: CASSVGRGLETQYF
clone_size: .; j_call: TRBJ2-2; v_call: TRBV6-1; d_call: .; cdr3_nt: TGTGCCACCGGGCCAATCGCGAACACCGGGGAGCTGTTTTTT; cdr3_aa: CATGPIANTGELFF
clone_size: .; j_call: TRBJ2-7; v_call: TRBV4-3; d_call: TRBD1; cdr3_nt: TGCGCCAGCAGCCGGGACAGAACCTACGAGCAGTACTTC; cdr3_aa: CASSRDRTYEQYF
clone_size: .; j_call: TRBJ2-5; v_call: TRBV11-2; d_call: .; cdr3_nt: TGTGCCAGCAGCTTAGATCAGAGGGGGACCCAGTACTTC; cdr3_aa: CASSLDQRGTQYF
clone_size: few; j_call: TRBJ2-5; v_call: TRBV29-1; d_call: .; cdr3_nt: TGCAGCGTTCAGGGGACGGAGACCCAGTACTTC; cdr3_aa: CSVQGTETQYF
clone_size: .; j_call: TRBJ2-6; v_call: TRBV19; d_call: .; cdr3_nt: TGTGCCAGTAGTATAGGTCCTGGGGCCAACGTCCTGACTTTC; cdr3_aa: CASSIGPGANVLTF
clone_size: .; j_call: TRBJ2-7; v_call: TRBV2; d_call: TRBD1; cdr3_nt: TGTGCCAGCAGCTGGACAGGGGCGATAAACGTTTCCTACGAGCAGTACTTC; cdr3_aa: CASSWTGAINVSYEQYF